The sequence of this TCR beta chain was determined in a study of post-analysis software for immune sequencing data. This clonotype occurred a few times. Its specificity is unknown. Unique molecular identifiers were carried by the TCR beta cDNA libraries. TCRdb reprocessed the PCR reads with MiXCR, giving one entry per CDR3 protein. The sample shows under 650,000 distinct CDR3 sequences, about 44% of them seen only once. Notes on the study in general: The study found TRBV5-6, TRBV5-1 and TRBV20-1 among about five TRBV segments more frequent in patients than controls.

The CDR3 has 13 residues. CDR1 and CDR2 from the germline V gene are SGHRS and YFSETQ. V was trimmed by 0 bases and J by 3 bases, leaving 6 bases between them. This TCR was sampled from a girl aged 10-17 years with multiple sclerosis. The chain joins TRBV5-1 to TRBJ2-5; D is unresolved. Specimen: blood. The CDR3: CASSLELKETQYF. In DNA, the CDR3 is TGCGCCAGCAGCTTGGAGTTGAAAGAGACCCAGTACTTC. Filled out from reference TRBV5-1 and TRBJ2-5, the complete variable domain reads KAGVTQTPRYLIKTRGQQVTLSCSPISGHRSVSWYQQTPGQGLQFLFEYFSETQRNKGNFPGRFSGRQFSNSRSEMNVSTLELGDSALYLCASSLELKETQYFGPGTRLLVL.